This T cell receptor (beta chain) was captured in a study of T cell responses to AZD1222 COVID-19 vaccine. General study results and limits: The donors showed a predominance of white British ancestry and of females, with possible underestimation of clonal diversity.

Clones were sequenced by immunoSEQ multiplex PCR, and TCRdb holds only the in-frame ones, with some missing. The data contain around 80,000 clones, approximately 83% of them seen just once; the ten biggest clones take up 8% to 13%. As for this clone: No antigen is known for it.

The CDR3 has 13 amino acids. Trimming removed 5 bases from V and 5 bases from J, with 12 bases in between. Germline values: CDR1 MNHEY, CDR2 SMNVEV (reference sequence). This material consisted of peripheral blood, taken 28 days after the second AZD1222 dose. The chain joins TRBV27 to TRBJ1-2, with D tentatively TRBD1 (5 bases). This TCR was recovered from an adult who received the AZD1222 COVID-19 vaccine. In DNA, the CDR3 is TGTGCCAGCAGTCCAGGGTCTCTATATGGCTACACCTTC. Protein product: CASSPGSLYGYTF.